This T cell receptor beta chain was captured in a study of T cells in Graves' hyperthyroidism and ophthalmopathy. About the study: Blood was drawn when the patient was first diagnosed and still untreated.

The trim removed 1 base at V and 2 bases at J, leaving 8 bases unmatched. The germline CDR1 and CDR2 sequences are MDHEN and SYDVKM. This CDR3 has 17 residues. This clonotype showed up many times. Its antigen is currently unknown. Amplification targeted TCR beta CDR3 regions from RNA transcripts. HTBI primers were used for first-round RT-PCR of the TCR CDR3. TCRdb re-called the multiplex PCR reads through MiXCR, storing one row per CDR3 protein. This table holds under 400,000 distinct CDR3 sequences, 15% to 20% found once. Whole-study results and caveats: Ophthalmopathy stood apart from stable hyperthyroidism in a 13 V-J model.

What was sequenced was blood. The receptor was derived from a woman between 35 and 50 years old with Graves' ophthalmopathy. The chain combines TRBV28 with TRBJ2-7, with TRBD1 matching over 10 bases. For the CDR3, the DNA is TGTGCCAGCAGTTTATTCTCCCCGGGACAGGGGCCCTACGAGCAGTACTTC. Translation: CASSLFSPGQGPYEQYF.